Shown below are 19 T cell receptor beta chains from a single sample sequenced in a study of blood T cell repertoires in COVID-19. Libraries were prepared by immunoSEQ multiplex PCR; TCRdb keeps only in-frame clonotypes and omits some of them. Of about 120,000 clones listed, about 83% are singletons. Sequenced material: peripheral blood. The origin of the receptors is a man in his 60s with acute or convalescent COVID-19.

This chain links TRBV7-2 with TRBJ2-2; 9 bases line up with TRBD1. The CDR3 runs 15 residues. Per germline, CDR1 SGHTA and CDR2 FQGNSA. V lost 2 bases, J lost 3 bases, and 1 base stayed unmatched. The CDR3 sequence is CASSLRTGDTGELFF. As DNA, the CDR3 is TGTGCCAGCAGCTTACGGACAGGGGACACCGGGGAGCTGTTTTTT. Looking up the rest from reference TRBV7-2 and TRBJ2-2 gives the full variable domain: GAGVSQSPSNKVTEKGKDVELRCDPISGHTALYWYRQSLGQGLEFLIYFQGNSAPDKSGLPSDRFSAERTGGSVSTLTIQRTQQEDSAVYLCASSLRTGDTGELFFGEGSRLTVL.

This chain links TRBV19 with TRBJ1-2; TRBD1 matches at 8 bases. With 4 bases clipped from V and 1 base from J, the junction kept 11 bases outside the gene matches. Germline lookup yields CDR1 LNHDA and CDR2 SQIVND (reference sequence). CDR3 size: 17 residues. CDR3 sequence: CASSTTGGSMVNYGYTF. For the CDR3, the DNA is TGTGCCAGTAGTACCACAGGGGGTAGCATGGTTAACTATGGCTACACCTTC.

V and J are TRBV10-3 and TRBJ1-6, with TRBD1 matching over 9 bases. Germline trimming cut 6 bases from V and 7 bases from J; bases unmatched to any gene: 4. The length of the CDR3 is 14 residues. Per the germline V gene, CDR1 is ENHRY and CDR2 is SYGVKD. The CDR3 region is CAIRTTGGNSPLHF. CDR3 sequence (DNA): TGTGCCATCAGGACGACAGGGGGAAATTCACCCCTCCACTTT.

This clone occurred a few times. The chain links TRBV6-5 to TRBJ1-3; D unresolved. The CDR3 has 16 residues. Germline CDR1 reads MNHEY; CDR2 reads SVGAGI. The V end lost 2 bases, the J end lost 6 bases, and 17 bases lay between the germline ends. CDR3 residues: CASSYPSGGQPNTIYF. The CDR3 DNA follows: TGTGCCAGCAGTTACCCCTCCGGAGGCCAGCCAAACACCATATATTTT.

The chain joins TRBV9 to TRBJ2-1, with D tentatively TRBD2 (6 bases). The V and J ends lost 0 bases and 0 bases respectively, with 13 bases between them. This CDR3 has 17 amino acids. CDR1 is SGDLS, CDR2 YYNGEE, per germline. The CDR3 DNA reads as TGTGCCAGCAGCGTAGCGGGAGCGCCTAGCTCCTACAATGAGCAGTTCTTC. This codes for CASSVAGAPSSYNEQFF.

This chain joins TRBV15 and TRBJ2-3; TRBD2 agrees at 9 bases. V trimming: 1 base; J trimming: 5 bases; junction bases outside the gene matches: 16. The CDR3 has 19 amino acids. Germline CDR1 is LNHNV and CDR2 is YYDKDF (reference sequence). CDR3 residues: CATSRVIPSGNARVDTQYF. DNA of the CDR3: TGTGCCACCAGCAGAGTGATCCCTAGCGGGAACGCCAGGGTAGATACGCAGTATTTT.

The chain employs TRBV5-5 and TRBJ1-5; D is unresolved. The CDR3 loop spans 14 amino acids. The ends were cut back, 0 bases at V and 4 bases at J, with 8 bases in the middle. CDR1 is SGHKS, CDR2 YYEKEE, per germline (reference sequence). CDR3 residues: CASSLGGINQPQHF. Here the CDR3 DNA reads TGTGCCAGCAGCTTGGGAGGAATTAATCAGCCCCAGCATTTT.

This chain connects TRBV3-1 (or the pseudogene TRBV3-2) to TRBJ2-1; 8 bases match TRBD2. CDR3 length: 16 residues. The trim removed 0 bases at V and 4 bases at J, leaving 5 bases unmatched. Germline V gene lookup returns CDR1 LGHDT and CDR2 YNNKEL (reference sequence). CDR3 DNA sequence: TGTGCCAGCAGCCAAGACTCGGGAGGGTCGTACAATGAGCAGTTCTTC. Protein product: CASSQDSGGSYNEQFF.

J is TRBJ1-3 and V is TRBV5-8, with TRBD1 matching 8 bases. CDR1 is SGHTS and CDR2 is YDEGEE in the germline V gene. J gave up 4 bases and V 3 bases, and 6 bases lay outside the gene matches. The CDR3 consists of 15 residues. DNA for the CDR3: TGTGCCAGCAGCTCTCAGGGGGCTCAGGGAAACACCATATATTTT. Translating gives CASSSQGAQGNTIYF.

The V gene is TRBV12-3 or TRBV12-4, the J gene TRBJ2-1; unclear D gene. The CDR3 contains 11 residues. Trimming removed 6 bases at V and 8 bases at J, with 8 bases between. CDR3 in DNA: TGTGCCAGCAGCCTAAATTATGAGCAGTTCTTC. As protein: CASSLNYEQFF.

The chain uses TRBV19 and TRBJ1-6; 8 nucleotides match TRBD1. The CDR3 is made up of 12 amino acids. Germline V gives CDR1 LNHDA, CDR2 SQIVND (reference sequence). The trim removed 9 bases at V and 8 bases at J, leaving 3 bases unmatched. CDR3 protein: CASGQGHSPLHF. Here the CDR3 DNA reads TGTGCCAGCGGACAGGGACATTCACCCCTCCACTTT. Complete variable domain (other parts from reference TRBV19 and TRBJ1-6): DGGITQSPKYLFRKEGQNVTLSCEQNLNHDAMYWYRQDPGQGLRLIYYSQIVNDFQKGDIAEGYSVSREKKESFPLTVTSAQKNPTAFYLCASGQGHSPLHFGNGTRLTVT.

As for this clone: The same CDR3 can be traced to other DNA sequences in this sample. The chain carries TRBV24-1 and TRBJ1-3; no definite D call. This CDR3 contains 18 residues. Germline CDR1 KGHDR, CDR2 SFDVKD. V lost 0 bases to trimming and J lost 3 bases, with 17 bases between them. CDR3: CATSDLQASRHHGNTIYF. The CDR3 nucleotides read TGTGCCACCAGTGATTTGCAGGCATCTCGTCATCATGGAAACACCATATATTTT.

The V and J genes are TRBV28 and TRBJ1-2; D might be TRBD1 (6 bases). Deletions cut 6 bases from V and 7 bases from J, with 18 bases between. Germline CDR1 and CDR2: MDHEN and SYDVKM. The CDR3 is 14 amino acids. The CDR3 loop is CASSLVTGLRGYTF. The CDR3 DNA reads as TGTGCCAGCAGCCTGGTAACAGGGCTTCGTGGCTACACCTTC.

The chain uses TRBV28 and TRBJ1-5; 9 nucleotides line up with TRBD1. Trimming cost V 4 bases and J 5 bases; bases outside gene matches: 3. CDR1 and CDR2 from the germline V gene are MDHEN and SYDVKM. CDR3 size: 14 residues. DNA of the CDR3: TGTGCCAGCAGTTCTCGACAGGGGGATCAGCCCCAGCATTTT. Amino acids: CASSSRQGDQPQHF.

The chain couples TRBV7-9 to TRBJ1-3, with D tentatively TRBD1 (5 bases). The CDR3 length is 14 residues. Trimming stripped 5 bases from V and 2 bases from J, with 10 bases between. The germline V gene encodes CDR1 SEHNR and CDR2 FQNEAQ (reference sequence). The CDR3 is CASSVGGAGNTIYF. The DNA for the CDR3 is TGTGCCAGCAGCGTTGGAGGGGCTGGAAACACCATATATTTT.

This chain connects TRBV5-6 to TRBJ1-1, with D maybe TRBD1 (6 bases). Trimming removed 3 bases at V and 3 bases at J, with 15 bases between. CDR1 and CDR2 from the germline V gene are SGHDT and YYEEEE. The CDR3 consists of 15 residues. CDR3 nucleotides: TGTGCCAGCAGCTGGGGGCGGGGGCTGTACACTGAAGCTTTCTTT. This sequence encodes CASSWGRGLYTEAFF. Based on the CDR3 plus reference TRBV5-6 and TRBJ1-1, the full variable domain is DAGVTQSPTHLIKTRGQQVTLRCSPKSGHDTVSWYQQALGQGPQFIFQYYEEEERQRGNFPDRFSGHQFPNYSSELNVNALLLGDSALYLCASSWGRGLYTEAFFGQGTRLTVV.

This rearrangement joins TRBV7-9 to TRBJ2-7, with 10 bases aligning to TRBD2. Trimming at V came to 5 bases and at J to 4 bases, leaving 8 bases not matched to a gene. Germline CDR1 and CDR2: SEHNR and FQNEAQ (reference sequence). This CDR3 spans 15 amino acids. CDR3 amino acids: CASSPGTSAIYEQYF. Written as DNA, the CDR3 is TGTGCCAGCAGCCCCGGGACTAGCGCGATTTACGAGCAGTACTTC. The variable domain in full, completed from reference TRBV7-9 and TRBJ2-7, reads DTGVSQNPRHKITKRGQNVTFRCDPISEHNRLYWYRQTLGQGPEFLTYFQNEAQLEKSRLLSDRFSAERPKGSFSTLEIQRTEQGDSAMYLCASSPGTSAIYEQYFGPGTRLTVT.

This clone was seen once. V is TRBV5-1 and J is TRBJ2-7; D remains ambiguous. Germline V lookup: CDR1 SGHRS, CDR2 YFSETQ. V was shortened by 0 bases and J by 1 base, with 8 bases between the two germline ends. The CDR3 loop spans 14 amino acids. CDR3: CASSLGPGSYEQYF. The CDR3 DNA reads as TGCGCCAGCAGCTTGGGCCCGGGTTCCTACGAGCAGTACTTC. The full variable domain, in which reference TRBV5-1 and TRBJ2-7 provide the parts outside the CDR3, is KAGVTQTPRYLIKTRGQQVTLSCSPISGHRSVSWYQQTPGQGLQFLFEYFSETQRNKGNFPGRFSGRQFSNSRSEMNVSTLELGDSALYLCASSLGPGSYEQYFGPGTRLTVT.

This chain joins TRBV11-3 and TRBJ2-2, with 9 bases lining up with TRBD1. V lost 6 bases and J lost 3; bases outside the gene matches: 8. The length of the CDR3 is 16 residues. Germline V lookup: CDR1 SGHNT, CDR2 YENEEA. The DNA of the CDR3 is TGTGCCAGCAGTCCTTCGACAGGGGGTTACACCGGGGAGCTGTTTTTT. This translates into CASSPSTGGYTGELFF. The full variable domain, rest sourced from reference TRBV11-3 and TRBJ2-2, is EAGVVQSPRYKIIEKKQPVAFWCNPISGHNTLYWYLQNLGQGPELLIRYENEEAVDDSQLPKDRFSAERLKGVDSTLKIQPAELGDSAVYLCASSPSTGGYTGELFFGEGSRLTVL.